This T cell receptor (beta chain) was documented in a study of cytomegalovirus exposure and HLA in healthy donors. Study results and limitations: The authors listed some 150 TCR beta chains as cytomegalovirus-associated. In vitro assays verified that three CMV-associated chains recognized CMV antigens specifically.

After removal of 3 bases from V and 3 bases from J, the junction contained 5 bases not matched to a gene. The CDR3 is 15 residues long. Germline-derived CDR1 and CDR2 are MGHDK and SYGVNS. This clone came up a few times. What it binds is not known. The method was immunoSEQ multiplex PCR; TCRdb's version includes in-frame clones alone and lacks a portion of them. This table has under 300,000 clones, nearly 90% appearing once. The chain couples TRBV25-1 to TRBJ1-2, with 9 bases aligning to TRBD1. This clonotype was obtained from a woman between 18 and 29 years old in good health and CMV-seronegative. Input material: PBMCs. CDR3 residues: CASSEGGQGYYGYTF. DNA for the CDR3: TGTGCCAGCAGTGAGGGGGGACAGGGCTACTATGGCTACACCTTC.